Below, 10 T cell receptor beta chains from the same sample are listed, as sequenced in a study of human T cells and chemical hapten exposure. A single record per CDR3 protein comes from TCRdb applying MiXCR to the RACE reads. The sample lists about 65,000 distinct CDR3 sequences, about 5.7% seen once, with 3% to 4% in the top ten. The sample's time point: healthy volunteer bleed at 6 weeks. The authors' total RNA extraction used unfractionated whole blood. The sequenced sample was whole blood. The receptors come from a female donor in good health. Some clones in this sample may be carry-over from other donors' samples.

This clonotype turned up a few times. This rearrangement joins TRBV19 to TRBJ2-1; 10 bases align to TRBD2. The germline V gene has CDR1 LNHDA and CDR2 SQIVND (reference sequence). The ends lost 6 bases at V and 3 bases at J; junction bases unmatched: 5. This CDR3 spans 15 amino acids. This CDR3 reads CASSGLAAFYNEQFF. CDR3 sequence (DNA): TGTGCCAGTAGCGGACTAGCGGCATTCTACAATGAGCAGTTCTTC.

This clonotype was found many times. J is TRBJ2-3 and V is TRBV7-6, with D uncertain. Trimming removed 5 bases at V and 0 bases at J, with 9 bases between. The CDR3 is 14 residues long. Germline V gene lookup returns CDR1 SGHVS and CDR2 FNYEAQ. CDR3 nucleotide sequence: TGTGCCAGCAGCGGAACTTATAGCACAGATACGCAGTATTTT. This gives the protein CASSGTYSTDTQYF.

The table lists this clonotype with many counts. The chain employs TRBV29-1 and TRBJ2-7, with unresolved D. The V gene's germline CDR1 is SQVTM and CDR2 ANQGSEA. The CDR3 is made up of 13 amino acids. V was clipped by 4 bases and J by 1 base, with 11 bases between them. In nucleotides, the CDR3 is TGCAGCGTTGCACCCGGGTTATCCTACGAGCAGTACTTC. This translates into CSVAPGLSYEQYF.

There are many counts of this clonotype. V and J are TRBV4-2 and TRBJ2-1, with D perhaps matching TRBD2 (5 bases). CDR3 length equals 16 residues. Trimming removed 1 base from V and 4 bases from J, with 14 bases in between. The germline gives CDR1 LGHNA, CDR2 YNFKEQ. DNA of the CDR3: TGTGCCAGCAGCCAAGTAGAGAGCGGTCGGTACAATGAGCAGTTCTTC. Amino acids: CASSQVESGRYNEQFF.

The chain carries TRBV2 and TRBJ1-6, with TRBD1 as a possible D gene (6 bases). Trimming removed 4 bases at V and 4 bases at J, with 14 bases between. The CDR3 runs 16 residues. CDR1 SNHLY and CDR2 FYNNEI come from the germline V gene. This CDR3 reads CASSVAGEGYNSPLHF. The CDR3, as DNA: TGTGCCAGCAGTGTTGCAGGGGAGGGGTATAATTCACCCCTCCACTTT.

This clonotype was detected many times. The chain employs TRBV5-1 and TRBJ2-5; 9 bases line up with TRBD2. Germline trimming cut 0 bases from V and 5 bases from J; bases unmatched to any gene: 8. The CDR3 extends over 16 amino acids. Germline-derived CDR1 and CDR2 are SGHRS and YFSETQ. This CDR3 is CASSLAGAGGWETQYF. Written as DNA, the CDR3 is TGCGCCAGCAGCTTGGCCGGAGCGGGAGGCTGGGAGACCCAGTACTTC.

This clonotype was found a few times. The chain joins TRBV24-1 to TRBJ2-1, with 10 bases lining up with TRBD2. The V gene's germline CDR1 is KGHDR and CDR2 SFDVKD. Unmatched junction bases numbered 5, after V lost 10 bases and J lost 9 bases. CDR3 length: 12 amino acids. CDR3 protein: CATEEREGEQFF. The CDR3 coding sequence is TGTGCCACTGAAGAGCGGGAGGGTGAGCAGTTCTTC.

There are many counts of this clonotype. This sequence joins TRBV7-2 and TRBJ1-2; possible D gene TRBD1, 6 bases. Germline V lookup: CDR1 SGHTA, CDR2 FQGNSA. Trimming stripped 1 base from V and 4 bases from J, with 13 bases between. The CDR3 has 15 amino acids. CDR3 loop: CASSLEGGQLYGYTF. The CDR3 bases are TGTGCCAGCAGCTTAGAGGGGGGGCAGCTCTATGGCTACACCTTC.

This clonotype occurred many times. The chain links TRBV29-1 to TRBJ2-3; possible D gene TRBD2, 5 bases. Germline V gene sequence: CDR1 SQVTM, CDR2 ANQGSEA. The CDR3 length is 14 residues. V shed 1 base and J shed 1 base, with 9 bases lying between them. CDR3 in amino acids: CSVEGRARTDTQYF. The CDR3 DNA reads TGCAGCGTTGAAGGGCGGGCCCGCACAGATACGCAGTATTTT.

This clonotype was seen many times. The chain has TRBV2 and TRBJ2-3; D is tentatively TRBD1 or TRBD2 (5 bases each). The CDR3 consists of 14 residues. Trimming shortened V by 4 bases and J by 3 bases, and 11 bases separated the two germline ends. CDR1 and CDR2 (germline): SNHLY, FYNNEI. The CDR3, as DNA: TGTGCCAGCAGTGGGACATGGAGGACAGATACGCAGTATTTT. It encodes CASSGTWRTDTQYF.